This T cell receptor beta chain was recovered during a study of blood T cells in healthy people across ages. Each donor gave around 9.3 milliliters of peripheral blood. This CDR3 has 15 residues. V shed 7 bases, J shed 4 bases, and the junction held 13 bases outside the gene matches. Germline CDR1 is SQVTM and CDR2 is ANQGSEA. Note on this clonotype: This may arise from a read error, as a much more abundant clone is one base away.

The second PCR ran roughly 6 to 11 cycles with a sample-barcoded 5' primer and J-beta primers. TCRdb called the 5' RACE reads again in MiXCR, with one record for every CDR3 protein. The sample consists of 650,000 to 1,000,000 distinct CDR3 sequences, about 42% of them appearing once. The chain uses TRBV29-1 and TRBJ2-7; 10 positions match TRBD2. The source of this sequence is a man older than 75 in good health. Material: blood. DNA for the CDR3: TGCAGCGCCACAACAGCGGGAGGGCCGGTTTACGAGCAGTACTTC. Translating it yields CSATTAGGPVYEQYF.